This is a list of T cell receptor beta chains from one sample in a study of neoadjuvant anti-PD-1 for oral cavity cancer. Sequencing was performed with immunoSEQ multiplex PCR; in TCRdb, only in-frame clones are kept and a portion is missing. The sample lists 15,000 or so clones; about 67% were seen once. This sample comprised PBMCs, obtained before nivolumab (anti-PD-1) treatment. All receptors come from a person between 40 and 85 years old with oral cavity squamous cell carcinoma. Both conserved end residues are part of each CDR3.

length,V,J,CDR3
15,TRBV9,TRBJ1-3,CASSVDSPPGNTIYF
14,TRBV11-1,TRBJ2-7,CASSLLMTPYEQYF
14,TRBV2,TRBJ1-2,CASSLQGANYGYTF
13,TRBV13,TRBJ2-7,CASSLAGEDEQYF
14,TRBV19,TRBJ1-5,CASSISPEGQPQHF
14,TRBV5-4,TRBJ1-4,CASSPGQGREKLFF
16,TRBV29-1,TRBJ2-1,CSVVDPPATGYNEQFF
15,TRBV5-1,TRBJ2-5,CASSLGQGAQETQYF
15,TRBV7-3,TRBJ2-1,CASSLNPGKNNEQFF
19,TRBV5-1,TRBJ2-1,CASSSKGLAGGSSYNEQFF
12,TRBV30,TRBJ2-5,CAWNTGGETQYF
13,TRBV5-6,TRBJ2-1,CASSLVGVREQFF
16,TRBV27,TRBJ1-2,CASSVFFGGGDYGYTF
16,TRBV7-9,TRBJ2-7,CASSLGTSGRAREQYF
15,TRBV11-2,TRBJ1-5,CASSSLREPHQPQHF
13,TRBV30,TRBJ1-2,CAWSVIQSYGYTF
15,TRBV5-5,TRBJ1-1,CASSYGARQNTEAFF
13,TRBV27,TRBJ1-1,CASSLWGSTEAFF
15,TRBV6-1,TRBJ2-1,CASSSGTSGYNEQFF
15,TRBV9,TRBJ1-2,CASSVATGANYGYTF
13,TRBV29-1,TRBJ2-1,CSAGQYSYNEQFF
14,TRBV7-2,TRBJ2-5,CASSSRVRVETQYF
15,TRBV5-6,TRBJ1-2,CASSPPPDRPQGYTF
15,TRBV6-1,TRBJ1-2,CASSESGAPIYGYTF
15,TRBV28,TRBJ2-7,CASRGLAGRNYEQYF
12,TRBV6-5,TRBJ1-2,CASSPPGRGYTF
13,TRBV27,TRBJ2-7,CATRTSGPYEQYF
14,TRBV30,TRBJ2-3,CAWSVNTHTDTQYF
15,TRBV5-1,TRBJ2-3,CASSLTGGSTDTQYF
13,TRBV12-5,TRBJ1-5,CASGYGPNQPQHF
14,TRBV6-1,TRBJ2-3,CASSERPRGDTQYF
14,TRBV10-3,TRBJ1-1,CAIRNTGFDTEAFF
15,TRBV4-1,TRBJ1-6,CASSQDGAGNSPLHF
12,TRBV7-3,TRBJ2-7,CASSQTVYEQYF
13,TRBV6-1,TRBJ1-1,CASRGTGTPEAFF
14,TRBV5-1,TRBJ1-1,CASRFGEMNTEAFF
15,TRBV28,TRBJ1-4,CASSTLGGSNEKLFF
13,TRBV28,TRBJ2-2,CASLRQGTGELFF
13,TRBV2,TRBJ2-7,CASSEVRSGPLLF
17,TRBV27,TRBJ2-2,CASSLLDNRPGTGELFF
15,TRBV10-3,TRBJ2-5,CAISEGGGLTETQYF
17,TRBV6-1,TRBJ1-1,CASSENLGGRMNTEAFF